Given below is one T cell receptor beta chain in context. The germline CDR1 and CDR2 sequences are SGDLS and YYNGEE. The CDR3 is made up of 16 amino acids. After removal of 0 bases from V and 5 bases from J, the junction contained 8 bases not matched to a gene. The data originate from a study of OX40 agonist ivuxolimab in advanced cancers. TCRdb's table, derived via immunoSEQ multiplex PCR, lists solely in-frame clones and lacks some. This table has roughly 100,000 clones, 87% appearing once. The sample consisted of CD4+ or CD8+ T cells sorted from blood, taken in a trial of the OX40 agonist ivuxolimab. This TCR was sampled from an adult with an advanced solid tumor such as melanoma, head and neck, liver or kidney cancer. The chain is built from TRBV9 and TRBJ2-3, with TRBD2 identical over 8 bases. DNA of the CDR3: TGTGCCAGCAGCGTAGGGACTAGCCGGTTGCTAGATACGCAGTATTTT. Translating it yields CASSVGTSRLLDTQYF. The variable domain in full, with the rest retrieved from reference TRBV9 and TRBJ2-3, is DSGVTQTPKHLITATGQRVTLRCSPRSGDLSVYWYQQSLDQGLQFLIQYYNGEERAKGNILERFSAQQFPDLHSELNLSSLELGDSALYFCASSVGTSRLLDTQYFGPGTRLTVL.